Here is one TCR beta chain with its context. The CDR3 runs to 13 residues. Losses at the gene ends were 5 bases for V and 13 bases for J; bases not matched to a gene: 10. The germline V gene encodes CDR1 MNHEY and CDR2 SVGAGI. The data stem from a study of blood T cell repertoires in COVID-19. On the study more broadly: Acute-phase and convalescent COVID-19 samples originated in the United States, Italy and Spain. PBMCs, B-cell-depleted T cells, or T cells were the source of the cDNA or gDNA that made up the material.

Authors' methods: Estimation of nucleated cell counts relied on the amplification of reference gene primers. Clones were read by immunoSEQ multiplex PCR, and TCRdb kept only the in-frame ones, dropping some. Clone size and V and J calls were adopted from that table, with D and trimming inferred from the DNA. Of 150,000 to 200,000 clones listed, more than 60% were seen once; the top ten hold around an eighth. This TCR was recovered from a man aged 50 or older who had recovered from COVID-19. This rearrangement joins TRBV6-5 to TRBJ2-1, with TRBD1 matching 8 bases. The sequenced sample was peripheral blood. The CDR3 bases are TGTGCCAGCAGTAAGGGGACAGGCCGACCCCAGTTCTTC. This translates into CASSKGTGRPQFF.